This T cell receptor (beta chain) was recovered during a study of cytomegalovirus exposure and HLA in healthy donors. Regarding the study as a whole: Cytomegalovirus association was listed for approximately 150 TCR beta chains. Per a later analysis, 18,000 or so TCR beta sequences showed association with HLA alleles at 0.05 false discovery rate. A link between a missense DCLRE1C variant and TCR beta V- and J-gene trimming emerged from a later analysis. The sole available immune exposure information was CMV serostatus.

The CDR3 is made up of 14 amino acids. The germline CDR1 and CDR2 sequences are SGHRS and YFSETQ. Trimming took 9 bases from V and 7 from J; bases not matched to a gene: 9. The PCR employed 60 Vbeta primers together with 13 Jbeta primers. Sequencing was performed with immunoSEQ multiplex PCR; in TCRdb, only in-frame clones are kept and a portion is missing. The table records under 200,000 clones, more than 65% of them present only once. Remarks on this clone: Its antigen is currently unknown.

This clonotype was obtained from a man aged 25-45 years in good health and CMV-seronegative. The rearrangement uses TRBV5-1 and TRBJ2-4, with 11 bases identical to TRBD1. The sequenced sample consisted of PBMCs. CDR3 residues: CANRGQGAANIQYF. CDR3 coding DNA: TGCGCCAACCGCGGACAGGGGGCCGCCAACATTCAGTACTTC.